This TCR beta chain was recovered during a study of shared clonotypes between healthy human individuals. Study findings and constraints: A reduction in generation probabilities was seen for non-shared clonotypes relative to those shared by all four donors.

Generated by immunoSEQ multiplex PCR, the TCRdb table keeps only in-frame clones and is missing some. This repertoire shows more than 2,000,000 clones, more than 90% found once; its top ten account for roughly 0.13%. The V gene end was trimmed by 0 bases and the J gene end by 4 bases; junction bases not matched to a gene: 4. Germline V gene data show CDR1 as SGHAT and CDR2 as FQNNGV. The CDR3 extends over 16 amino acids. Comments on this clone: Its antigen is unknown.

The chain recombines TRBV11-2 with TRBJ2-1; TRBD1 aligns across 9 bases. The sequenced sample was naive CD4+ T cells sorted from blood. Subset described: CD45RA+ positively selected. This TCR came from a man between 18 and 35 years old in good health. This CDR3 reads CASSLEGQGVYNEQFF. In DNA form, the CDR3 reads TGTGCCAGCAGCTTAGAGGGACAGGGCGTATACAATGAGCAGTTCTTC.